A single sample gave rise to the 20 T cell receptor beta chains below, sequenced in a study. TCRdb passed the RT-PCR reads through MiXCR, listing each CDR3 protein once. The sample yields about 680,000 distinct CDR3 sequences, 14% seen once. The sequenced material came from memory CD4+ T cells from blood. These receptors were taken from a female donor in good health, serving as a healthy control.

This clonotype was found a few times. V gene TRBV25-1 combines with J gene TRBJ2-7, with TRBD1 as a possible D gene (5 bases). V was cut by 3 bases and J by 3 bases, with 18 bases left in between. The CDR3 is 16 residues long. Germline CDR1 is MGHDK and CDR2 is SYGVNS. CDR3 coding DNA: TGTGCCAGCAGTGATCCCACAGGCACTTCCCACTACGAGCAGTACTTC. This sequence encodes CASSDPTGTSHYEQYF.

This clonotype was detected a few times. This rearrangement joins TRBV15 to TRBJ2-1; D unresolved. The V gene's germline CDR1 is LNHNV and CDR2 YYDKDF (reference sequence). The V end was cut by 1 base, the J end by 5 bases, with 9 bases between. CDR3 length equals 14 residues. CDR3 sequence reads: CATSRAQSNNEQFF. The CDR3 DNA sequence: TGTGCCACCAGCAGAGCGCAATCTAACAATGAGCAGTTCTTC. Full variable domain (rest looked up from reference TRBV15 and TRBJ2-1): DAMVIQNPRYQVTQFGKPVTLSCSQTLNHNVMYWYQQKSSQAPKLLFHYYDKDFNNEADTPDNFQSRRPNTSFCFLDIRSPGLGDTAMYLCATSRAQSNNEQFFGPGTRLTVL.

The sample holds a few counts of this clonotype. This chain connects TRBV20-1 to TRBJ1-2, with unresolved D. The CDR3 has 11 residues. Germline V gene sequence: CDR1 DFQATT, CDR2 SNEGSKA (reference sequence). V lost 6 bases and J lost 5, with 10 bases in between. CDR3: CSAGAVYGYTF. The CDR3 nucleotides are TGCAGTGCAGGCGCTGTGTATGGCTACACCTTC.

J is TRBJ1-1 and V is TRBV6-1, with 7 positions matching TRBD1. From germline, CDR1 is MNHNS and CDR2 SASEGT. The V gene end was trimmed by 4 bases and the J gene end by 4 bases; junction bases not matched to a gene: 9. This CDR3 has 15 amino acids. CDR3 in amino acids: CASSATGYRGTEAFF. CDR3 nucleotides: TGTGCCAGCAGTGCGACAGGGTATCGAGGCACTGAAGCTTTCTTT.

The sample holds many counts of this clonotype. V is TRBV24-1 and J is TRBJ2-3; D not resolved. V was trimmed by 5 bases and J by 6 bases, leaving 23 bases between them. Germline CDR1 is KGHDR and CDR2 is SFDVKD. The CDR3 has 17 residues. The CDR3 sequence is CATSGPNWQEHPDTQYF. As DNA, the CDR3 is TGTGCCACCAGTGGGCCCAATTGGCAGGAGCACCCGGATACGCAGTATTTT.

This clonotype was detected many times. This chain links TRBV29-1 with TRBJ2-5; 7 bases fit TRBD2. Trimming at V came to 3 bases and at J to 7 bases, leaving 8 bases not matched to a gene. The CDR3 length is 13 residues. CDR1 is SQVTM and CDR2 is ANQGSEA in the germline V gene. The CDR3 DNA reads TGCAGCGTTGATCAACTAGCGTTGGGGACCCAGTACTTC. Its protein is CSVDQLALGTQYF.

The rearrangement joins TRBV18 to TRBJ2-1; TRBD2 is a possible D gene (6 bases). V lost 6 bases, J lost 8 bases, and 14 bases lay in between. This CDR3 is built from 13 residues. Germline V gene sequence: CDR1 KGHSH, CDR2 LQKENI. The CDR3 DNA sequence: TGTGCCAGCTCCCCGTCGAGGGAGGATGAGCAGTTCTTC. Residues: CASSPSREDEQFF.

This clonotype was recorded many times. The genes are TRBV20-1 and TRBJ1-5, with D maybe TRBD1 (5 bases). Trimming cost V 6 bases and J 7 bases, with 13 bases left between them. The CDR3 runs to 12 residues. Germline assignment: CDR1 DFQATT and CDR2 SNEGSKA (reference sequence). Here the CDR3 reads CSATLQGQPQHF. CDR3 bases: TGCAGTGCCACGCTTCAGGGACAGCCCCAGCATTTT.

The chain uses TRBV7-2 and TRBJ1-2; no firm D call. The CDR3 extends over 11 amino acids. V lost 7 bases, J lost 6 bases, and 9 bases lay in between. The V gene's germline CDR1 is SGHTA and CDR2 FQGNSA. CDR3 protein: CASKGGDGYTF. DNA for the CDR3: TGTGCCAGCAAGGGCGGGGATGGCTACACCTTC.

This clonotype was recorded at least ten times. CDR3 sequence reads: CASKAGTYEQYF. The CDR3 region has the DNA TGTGCCAGCAAGGCCGGTACCTACGAGCAGTACTTC. The chain combines TRBV12-3 or TRBV12-4 with TRBJ2-7, with no clear D. V lost 7 bases and J 2 bases, leaving 9 bases between the germline ends. This CDR3 has 12 amino acids.

This clonotype was observed a few times. This chain joins TRBV20-1 and TRBJ2-7; D may match TRBD1 or TRBD2 (6 bases each). V lost 4 bases, J lost 6 bases, and 16 bases lay in between. This CDR3 has 13 residues. Germline V gene sequence: CDR1 DFQATT, CDR2 SNEGSKA (reference sequence). In DNA form, the CDR3 reads TGCAGTGCTACCGATGGGGGGCCAGGCGAGCAGTACTTC. This encodes CSATDGGPGEQYF.

A few counts support this clonotype. This chain uses TRBV12-3 or TRBV12-4 with TRBJ1-2; possibly TRBD1 for D (6 bases). V was pared by 3 bases and J by 6 bases, with 8 bases between. This CDR3 is built from 12 residues. CDR3 DNA sequence: TGTGCCAGCAGTTTCCGGGGGCATGGCTACACCTTC. Translation gives CASSFRGHGYTF.

This clonotype was detected ten times or more. The chain is built from TRBV12-3 or TRBV12-4 and TRBJ1-5, with a possible D match to TRBD1 (6 bases). CDR3 size: 14 residues. Trimming shortened V by 2 bases and J by 9 bases, and 14 bases separated the two germline ends. The CDR3 DNA sequence: TGTGCCAGCAGTTTACGCAGGGGCCCCAGGCCCCAGCATTTT. Its translation is CASSLRRGPRPQHF.

This clonotype has only a few counts. The gene calls are TRBV9 and TRBJ2-1; TRBD1 is a possible D gene (6 bases). Germline CDR1 is SGDLS and CDR2 is YYNGEE. Trimming took off 4 bases at V and 5 bases at J, with 13 bases between the two ends. This CDR3 region has 14 residues. The CDR3 DNA sequence: TGTGCCAGCAGCCAACTCCGGGACAACAATGAGCAGTTCTTC. This translates into CASSQLRDNNEQFF.

The chain couples TRBV5-1 to TRBJ2-1; tentatively, D is TRBD1 (7 bases). V was pared by 2 bases and J by 9 bases, with 21 bases between. CDR3 length: 16 residues. The germline gives CDR1 SGHRS, CDR2 YFSETQ. CDR3 nucleotides: TGCGCCAGCAGCTTACAGGGGTCGAAACTGGGGGGTGAGCAGTTCTTC. Translation: CASSLQGSKLGGEQFF.

This clonotype came up a few times. The chain links TRBV11-2 to TRBJ2-1; TRBD2 might be the D (6 bases). The CDR3 loop spans 15 amino acids. Germline V lookup: CDR1 SGHAT, CDR2 FQNNGV. V lost 0 bases and J 8 bases, leaving 14 bases between the germline ends. The CDR3 coding sequence is TGTGCCAGCAGCTTAGATCTAGGGCTAGCGCATGAGCAGTTCTTC. Protein product: CASSLDLGLAHEQFF.

This clonotype was seen many times. The V call is TRBV4-3, the J call TRBJ1-2; 8 positions match TRBD1. CDR1 is LGHNA, CDR2 YSLEER, per germline. This CDR3 spans 15 amino acids. Trimming cost V 0 bases and J 4 bases; bases outside gene matches: 4. This CDR3 reads CASSQEDRGAYGYTF. The DNA of the CDR3 is TGCGCCAGCAGCCAAGAAGACAGGGGCGCCTATGGCTACACCTTC.

In its sample, this clonotype was seen many times. The chain joins TRBV5-1 to TRBJ2-1; no firm D call. Trimming pared 2 bases from V and 9 bases from J, leaving 12 bases between. Germline V gene sequence: CDR1 SGHRS, CDR2 YFSETQ. This CDR3 comprises 13 residues. CDR3: CASSFGSSGEQFF. As DNA, the CDR3 is TGCGCCAGCAGCTTTGGGTCGTCAGGTGAGCAGTTCTTC.

The chain uses TRBV10-3 and TRBJ1-3; a possible D gene is TRBD1 (5 bases). V lost 11 bases to trimming and J lost 0 bases, with 11 bases between them. The CDR3 runs 13 residues. From germline, CDR1 is ENHRY and CDR2 SYGVKD. In DNA form, the CDR3 reads TGTGCCTTGGGGCCGGACTCTGGAAACACCATATATTTT. Protein: CALGPDSGNTIYF.

This clonotype was counted at least ten times. The V gene is TRBV20-1, the J gene TRBJ2-1; 11 nucleotides line up with TRBD2. Unmatched junction bases numbered 8, after V lost 3 bases and J lost 10 bases. The germline V gene has CDR1 DFQATT and CDR2 SNEGSKA (reference sequence). This CDR3 is built from 14 residues. In DNA, the CDR3 is TGCAGTGCTAGGGGGACTAGCGGATACCAAGAGCAGTTCTTC. This codes for CSARGTSGYQEQFF.